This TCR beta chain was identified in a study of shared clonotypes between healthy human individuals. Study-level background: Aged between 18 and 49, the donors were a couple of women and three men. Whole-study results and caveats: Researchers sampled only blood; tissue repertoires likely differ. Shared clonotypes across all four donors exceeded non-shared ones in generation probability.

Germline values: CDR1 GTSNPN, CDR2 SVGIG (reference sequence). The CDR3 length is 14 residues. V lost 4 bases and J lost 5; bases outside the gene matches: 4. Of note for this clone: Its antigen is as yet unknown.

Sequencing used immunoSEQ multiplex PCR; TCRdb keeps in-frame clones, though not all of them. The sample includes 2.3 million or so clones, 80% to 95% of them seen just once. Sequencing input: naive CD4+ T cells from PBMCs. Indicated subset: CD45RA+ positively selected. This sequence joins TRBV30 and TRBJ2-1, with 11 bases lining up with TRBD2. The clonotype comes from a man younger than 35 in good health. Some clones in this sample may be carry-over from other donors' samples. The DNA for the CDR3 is TGTGCCTGGACACCGGGACTAGCGGACAATGAGCAGTTCTTC. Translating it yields CAWTPGLADNEQFF.